This is a list of T cell receptor beta chains from one sample in a study of blood T cells in healthy people across ages. Via MiXCR, TCRdb re-called the 5' RACE reads, giving one row per CDR3 protein. Counted here are about 830,000 distinct CDR3 sequences, roughly 64% occurring once; the ten biggest clones make up roughly 22%. The sample was blood. The receptors originated from a young man in good health. The CDR3 runs from the conserved cysteine through the conserved F or W. Each record gives: CDR3 length, clone size, J gene, D gene, V gene, CDR3 protein, CDR3 DNA. A D gene is named only where the DNA matches it firmly. Some rows have no size entry. The others give once, few or many, or a class for an expanded clone.

length: 13; size: few; J: TRBJ2-5; D: NA; V: TRBV20-1; CDR3: CSAPAAGMETQYF; DNA: TGCAGTGCCCCCGCCGCGGGGATGGAGACCCAGTACTTC
length: 15; size: few; J: TRBJ1-4; D: TRBD1; V: TRBV6-5; CDR3: CASSPWTGGDEKLFF; DNA: TGTGCCAGCAGTCCATGGACAGGGGGAGATGAAAAACTGTTTTTT
length: 15; size: NA; J: TRBJ2-3; D: TRBD2; V: TRBV20-1; CDR3: CSAMDSSGSSDTQYF; DNA: TGCAGTGCTATGGATTCTAGCGGGAGTTCAGATACGCAGTATTTT
length: 15; size: NA; J: TRBJ2-1; D: TRBD1; V: TRBV29-1; CDR3: CSANRPGTGASEQFF; DNA: TGCAGCGCAAATCGTCCCGGGACAGGGGCCAGTGAGCAGTTCTTC
length: 16; size: NA; J: TRBJ2-5; D: TRBD2; V: TRBV24-1; CDR3: CATSDPPGGVGETQYF; DNA: TGTGCCACCAGTGATCCCCCGGGAGGGGTGGGGGAGACCCAGTACTTC
length: 17; size: NA; J: TRBJ2-7; D: TRBD2; V: TRBV6-1; CDR3: CASSEGIAGLGAYEQYF; DNA: TGTGCCAGCAGTGAAGGAATAGCGGGACTAGGAGCCTACGAGCAGTACTTC
length: 14; size: NA; J: TRBJ2-7; D: NA; V: TRBV20-1; CDR3: CSARDRRVGYEQYF; DNA: TGCAGTGCTAGAGATCGCAGGGTGGGGTACGAGCAGTACTTC
length: 11; size: NA; J: TRBJ1-5; D: NA; V: TRBV28; CDR3: CASRSEQPQHF; DNA: TGTGCCAGCAGATCCGAGCAGCCCCAGCATTTT
length: 11; size: NA; J: TRBJ1-2; D: NA; V: TRBV10-3; CDR3: CAISGPYGYTF; DNA: TGTGCCATCAGTGGCCCCTATGGCTACACCTTC
length: 15; size: once; J: TRBJ2-7; D: TRBD2; V: TRBV28; CDR3: CASSSPSTSWYEQYF; DNA: TGTGCCAGCAGTTCGCCGTCGACTAGCTGGTACGAGCAGTACTTC
length: 12; size: NA; J: TRBJ2-1; D: NA; V: TRBV30; CDR3: CAWSVLYNEQFF; DNA: TGTGCCTGGAGTGTATTATACAATGAGCAGTTCTTC
length: 12; size: NA; J: TRBJ2-1; D: NA; V: TRBV7-2; CDR3: CASSQDVKEQFF; DNA: TGTGCCAGCAGTCAGGACGTTAAAGAGCAGTTCTTC
length: 14; size: NA; J: TRBJ2-5; D: NA; V: TRBV10-3; CDR3: CAISEGQLWSEQYF; DNA: TGTGCCATCAGTGAGGGACAGCTTTGGAGTGAGCAGTACTTC
length: 16; size: NA; J: TRBJ2-5; D: NA; V: TRBV9; CDR3: CASSPRSGEFQETQYF; DNA: TGTGCCAGCAGCCCCCGTTCAGGGGAATTCCAAGAGACCCAGTACTTC
length: 15; size: NA; J: TRBJ2-1; D: NA; V: TRBV9; CDR3: CASSVVWQLVYEQFF; DNA: TGTGCCAGCAGCGTAGTATGGCAGTTGGTCTATGAGCAGTTCTTC
length: 14; size: few; J: TRBJ2-4; D: NA; V: TRBV20-1; CDR3: CSASAPDYQGEQYF; DNA: TGCAGTGCTAGTGCTCCGGACTACCAGGGGGAGCAGTACTTC
length: 14; size: NA; J: TRBJ1-2; D: NA; V: TRBV5-1; CDR3: CASSVGDIAYGYTF; DNA: TGCGCCAGCAGCGTCGGGGACATCGCCTATGGCTACACCTTC
length: 14; size: NA; J: TRBJ1-1; D: NA; V: TRBV6-2/TRBV6-3; CDR3: CASRGVKPNTEAFF; DNA: TGTGCCAGCAGGGGAGTGAAGCCGAACACTGAAGCTTTCTTT
length: 13; size: few; J: TRBJ2-3; D: NA; V: TRBV12-3/TRBV12-4; CDR3: CASSPSGFDTQYF; DNA: TGTGCCAGCAGCCCGTCAGGGTTCGATACGCAGTATTTT
length: 16; size: NA; J: TRBJ2-7; D: NA; V: TRBV20-1; CDR3: CSARDILGTGSYEQYF; DNA: TGCAGTGCTAGAGATATCCTCGGGACGGGCTCCTACGAGCAGTACTTC
length: 13; size: NA; J: TRBJ1-2; D: NA; V: TRBV13; CDR3: CASSLGRRAGYTF; DNA: TGTGCCAGCAGCTTAGGCCGCAGGGCCGGCTACACCTTC
length: 13; size: NA; J: TRBJ2-1; D: NA; V: TRBV20-1; CDR3: CSALRDSYNEQFF; DNA: TGCAGTGCTCTCCGGGACTCTTACAATGAGCAGTTCTTC
length: 16; size: NA; J: TRBJ2-1; D: NA; V: TRBV28; CDR3: CASSSIRDLLSNEQFF; DNA: TGTGCCAGCAGTTCTATTCGGGACCTTCTTTCCAATGAGCAGTTCTTC
length: 15; size: NA; J: TRBJ2-5; D: NA; V: TRBV7-2; CDR3: CASSWAGGVRETQYF; DNA: TGTGCCAGCTCCTGGGCCGGGGGCGTACGAGAGACCCAGTACTTC
length: 16; size: NA; J: TRBJ2-3; D: TRBD2; V: TRBV9; CDR3: CASSVRPTSGTDTQYF; DNA: TGTGCCAGCAGCGTTCGCCCGACTAGCGGCACAGATACGCAGTATTTT
length: 15; size: NA; J: TRBJ1-1; D: TRBD1; V: TRBV5-1; CDR3: CASSPRQGSDTEAFF; DNA: TGCGCCAGCAGCCCAAGACAGGGAAGCGACACTGAAGCTTTCTTT
length: 12; size: NA; J: TRBJ1-6; D: NA; V: TRBV6-5; CDR3: CASRGLRSPLHF; DNA: TGTGCCAGCAGAGGGTTACGGTCACCCCTCCACTTT
length: 14; size: NA; J: TRBJ2-3; D: NA; V: TRBV10-3; CDR3: CAIKDGKQGDTQYF; DNA: TGTGCCATAAAAGACGGGAAACAAGGAGATACGCAGTATTTT
length: 17; size: NA; J: TRBJ2-6; D: NA; V: TRBV7-2; CDR3: CASSLDFGYSGANVLTF; DNA: TGTGCCAGCAGCTTAGATTTTGGGTACTCTGGGGCCAACGTCCTGACTTTC
length: 16; size: NA; J: TRBJ2-1; D: NA; V: TRBV15; CDR3: CATSRDLGGTYNEQFF; DNA: TGTGCCACCAGCAGAGATCTGGGGGGAACCTACAATGAGCAGTTCTTC
length: 13; size: NA; J: TRBJ1-2; D: TRBD1; V: TRBV4-1; CDR3: CASKDRGGYGYTF; DNA: TGCGCCAGCAAAGACAGGGGCGGCTATGGCTACACCTTC
length: 12; size: NA; J: TRBJ2-1; D: TRBD1; V: TRBV20-1; CDR3: CSAGDRVREQFF; DNA: TGCAGTGCTGGTGACAGGGTCCGTGAGCAGTTCTTC
length: 15; size: NA; J: TRBJ2-7; D: TRBD2; V: TRBV20-1; CDR3: CSARDLSSGVYEQYF; DNA: TGCAGTGCTAGAGATTTGTCCAGCGGGGTATACGAGCAGTACTTC
length: 17; size: NA; J: TRBJ1-2; D: TRBD1; V: TRBV7-6; CDR3: CASSPTGGSWANYGYTF; DNA: TGTGCCAGCAGTCCCACAGGGGGCTCTTGGGCTAACTATGGCTACACCTTC
length: 16; size: NA; J: TRBJ2-7; D: NA; V: TRBV4-3; CDR3: CASSQGWSTPYYEQYF; DNA: TGCGCCAGCAGCCAAGGATGGTCCACCCCCTACTACGAGCAGTACTTC
length: 16; size: NA; J: TRBJ2-2; D: TRBD1; V: TRBV28; CDR3: CASSFWGRGIPGELFF; DNA: TGTGCCAGCAGTTTTTGGGGCAGGGGGATTCCCGGGGAGCTGTTTTTT
length: 14; size: NA; J: TRBJ2-7; D: NA; V: TRBV28; CDR3: CASSFDKDTYEQYF; DNA: TGTGCCAGCAGTTTTGATAAAGATACCTACGAGCAGTACTTC
length: 16; size: once; J: TRBJ2-1; D: TRBD2; V: TRBV20-1; CDR3: CSAFRGLAGSSNEQFF; DNA: TGCAGTGCTTTCCGGGGACTAGCGGGGTCATCTAATGAGCAGTTCTTC
length: 13; size: NA; J: TRBJ2-5; D: NA; V: TRBV20-1; CDR3: CSANPGPEETQYF; DNA: TGCAGTGCAAATCCCGGACCAGAAGAGACCCAGTACTTC
length: 14; size: few; J: TRBJ2-5; D: NA; V: TRBV7-2; CDR3: CASSSGPWVETQYF; DNA: TGTGCCAGCAGCTCCGGGCCATGGGTAGAGACCCAGTACTTC
length: 18; size: NA; J: TRBJ2-1; D: TRBD2; V: TRBV11-2; CDR3: CASSFITSGISSYNEQFF; DNA: TGTGCCAGCAGCTTTATCACTAGCGGGATTTCGTCCTACAATGAGCAGTTCTTC
length: 13; size: NA; J: TRBJ1-1; D: TRBD1; V: TRBV29-1; CDR3: CSATGVTNTEAFF; DNA: TGCAGCGCGACAGGGGTAACGAACACTGAAGCTTTCTTT
length: 14; size: few; J: TRBJ2-1; D: TRBD1; V: TRBV7-9; CDR3: CASSRRTGANEQFF; DNA: TGTGCCAGCAGTCGAAGGACAGGCGCAAATGAGCAGTTCTTC
length: 15; size: NA; J: TRBJ2-7; D: NA; V: TRBV2; CDR3: CASGRTPEEPYEQYF; DNA: TGTGCCAGCGGTAGGACTCCCGAGGAGCCCTACGAGCAGTACTTC